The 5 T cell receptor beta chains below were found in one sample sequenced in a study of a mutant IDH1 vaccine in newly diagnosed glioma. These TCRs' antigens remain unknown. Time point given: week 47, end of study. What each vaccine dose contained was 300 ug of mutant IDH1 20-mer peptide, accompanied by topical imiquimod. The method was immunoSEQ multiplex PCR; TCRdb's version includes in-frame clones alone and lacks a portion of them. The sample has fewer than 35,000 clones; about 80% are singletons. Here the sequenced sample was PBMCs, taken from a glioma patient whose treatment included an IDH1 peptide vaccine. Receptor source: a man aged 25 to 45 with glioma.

As DNA, the CDR3 is TGTGCCAGTACGGGAGACACTGGGGCCAACGTCCTGACTTTC. Protein sequence: CASTGDTGANVLTF. The rearrangement joins TRBV19 to TRBJ2-6, with D perhaps TRBD2 (6 bases). This CDR3 is 14 amino acids long. Germline CDR1 is LNHDA and CDR2 is SQIVND (reference sequence). V lost 7 bases to trimming and J lost 2 bases, with 9 bases between them.

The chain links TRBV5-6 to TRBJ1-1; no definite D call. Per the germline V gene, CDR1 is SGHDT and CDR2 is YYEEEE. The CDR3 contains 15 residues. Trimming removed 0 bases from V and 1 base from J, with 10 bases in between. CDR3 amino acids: CASSLGLTPNTEAFF. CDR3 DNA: TGTGCCAGCAGCTTGGGGTTGACTCCGAACACTGAAGCTTTCTTT. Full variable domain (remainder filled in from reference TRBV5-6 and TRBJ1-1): DAGVTQSPTHLIKTRGQQVTLRCSPKSGHDTVSWYQQALGQGPQFIFQYYEEEERQRGNFPDRFSGHQFPNYSSELNVNALLLGDSALYLCASSLGLTPNTEAFFGQGTRLTVV.

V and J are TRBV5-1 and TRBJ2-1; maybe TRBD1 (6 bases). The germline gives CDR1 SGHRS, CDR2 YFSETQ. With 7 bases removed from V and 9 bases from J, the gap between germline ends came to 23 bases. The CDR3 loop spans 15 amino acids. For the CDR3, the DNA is TGCGCCAGCCGAGTAGGACAGAACCCTATGCTTGAGCAGTTCTTC. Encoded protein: CASRVGQNPMLEQFF.

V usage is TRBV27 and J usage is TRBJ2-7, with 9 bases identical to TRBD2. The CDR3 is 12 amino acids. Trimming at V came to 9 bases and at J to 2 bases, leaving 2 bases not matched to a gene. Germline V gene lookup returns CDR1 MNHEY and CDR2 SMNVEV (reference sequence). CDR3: CASGTSTYEQYF. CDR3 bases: TGTGCCAGTGGGACTAGCACCTACGAGCAGTACTTC.

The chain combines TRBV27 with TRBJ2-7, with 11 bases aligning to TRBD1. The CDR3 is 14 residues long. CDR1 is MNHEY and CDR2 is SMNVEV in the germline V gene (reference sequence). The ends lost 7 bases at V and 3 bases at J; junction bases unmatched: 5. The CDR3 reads CASTGTGGFYEQYF. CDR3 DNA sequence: TGTGCCAGCACCGGGACAGGGGGTTTCTACGAGCAGTACTTC.